Shown below are 21 T cell receptor beta chains from a single sample sequenced in a study of T cell repertoires in cytomegalovirus infection. TCRdb recomputed calls from the reads with MiXCR, one row per CDR3 protein. Of some 300,000 distinct CDR3 sequences in the sample, about 8.8% were seen once. The sequenced sample was PBMCs. The receptors here all came from a human donor in good health (CMV status not recorded). Some clones in this sample may be carry-over from other donors' samples.

The table lists this clonotype with many counts. The chain couples TRBV11-2 to TRBJ2-6, with 10 nucleotides matching TRBD1. The germline V gene encodes CDR1 SGHAT and CDR2 FQNNGV. V was clipped by 5 bases and J by 4 bases; unmatched bases: 14. The CDR3 contains 19 residues. This CDR3 reads CASSHGGTGASAGANVLTF. The DNA for the CDR3 is TGTGCCAGCAGCCACGGAGGGACAGGGGCTTCTGCGGGGGCCAACGTCCTGACTTTC.

This clonotype was picked up many times. The genes are TRBV28 and TRBJ1-2; 8 positions match TRBD1. Looked up from germline, CDR1 is MDHEN and CDR2 is SYDVKM. With V trimmed by 5 bases and J by 2 bases, 4 bases remained unmatched. CDR3 length equals 14 residues. The CDR3 DNA reads as TGTGCCAGCAGTGGAACAGGGGGAAACTATGGCTACACCTTC. Its protein product is CASSGTGGNYGYTF.

V is TRBV29-1 and J is TRBJ2-5; the D gene could be TRBD1 or TRBD2 (6 bases each). The CDR3 runs 15 residues. V was shortened by 0 bases and J by 5 bases, with 16 bases between the two germline ends. Germline V gene lookup returns CDR1 SQVTM and CDR2 ANQGSEA. CDR3 amino acids: CSVEDNRGLGETQYF. Written as DNA, the CDR3 is TGCAGCGTTGAAGATAACCGGGGGCTAGGGGAGACCCAGTACTTC.

This sequence joins TRBV10-3 and TRBJ2-1; no clear D gene. V lost 6 bases to trimming and J lost 4 bases, with 10 bases between them. There are 13 residues in the CDR3. Germline V lookup: CDR1 ENHRY, CDR2 SYGVKD. CDR3 protein: CAISPDGYNEQFF. Here the CDR3 DNA reads TGTGCCATCAGCCCGGACGGTTACAATGAGCAGTTCTTC.

In its sample, this clonotype was seen many times. This chain links TRBV6-5 with TRBJ1-2, with D perhaps TRBD1 (5 bases). The CDR3 extends over 12 amino acids. Germline V lookup: CDR1 MNHEY, CDR2 SVGAGI. With 5 bases removed from V and 2 bases from J, the gap between germline ends came to 6 bases. The CDR3: CASSRGNYGYTF. CDR3 in DNA: TGTGCCAGCAGTCGGGGGAACTATGGCTACACCTTC.

This clonotype appeared many times. The chain links TRBV5-1 to TRBJ2-1; a weak D match, TRBD1 (6 bases). This CDR3 region has 14 residues. Germline V CDR1 and CDR2: SGHRS, YFSETQ. The germline V and J ends were trimmed by 0 bases and 4 bases, with 8 bases remaining between them. The CDR3 coding sequence is TGCGCCAGCAGCTTGGGGGACACATACAATGAGCAGTTCTTC. Its translation: CASSLGDTYNEQFF.

The chain carries TRBV20-1 and TRBJ2-7; 7 positions agree with TRBD1. Germline V gene lookup returns CDR1 DFQATT and CDR2 SNEGSKA (reference sequence). The CDR3 totals 12 residues. The junction had 2 bases not matched to a gene; V was cut back by 3 bases and J by 3 bases. The CDR3 loop reads CSASRGSYEQYV. The DNA for the CDR3 is TGCAGTGCTAGCAGGGGGAGCTACGAGCAGTACGTC.

This clonotype was recorded many times. The rearrangement joins TRBV20-1 to TRBJ2-2, with 9 bases aligning to TRBD1. CDR3 length: 14 amino acids. CDR1 is DFQATT, CDR2 SNEGSKA, per germline (reference sequence). The V gene end was trimmed by 6 bases and the J gene end by 6 bases; junction bases not matched to a gene: 8. The CDR3 sequence is CSAVQGAISGELFF. CDR3 in DNA: TGCAGTGCAGTACAGGGGGCGATCTCCGGGGAGCTGTTTTTT.

This clonotype was found many times. J is TRBJ2-6 and V is TRBV6-2 or TRBV6-3; no clear D gene. The CDR3 consists of 16 residues. Trimming shortened V by 5 bases and J by 0 bases, and 11 bases separated the two germline ends. CDR1 and CDR2 (germline): MNHEY, SVGEGT. The CDR3 spells CASSDFKGSGANVLTF. In DNA form, the CDR3 reads TGTGCCAGCAGTGACTTCAAGGGCTCTGGGGCCAACGTCCTGACTTTC.

This clonotype was counted ten times or more. The rearrangement links TRBV20-1 to TRBJ1-1; maybe TRBD1 (6 bases). Trimming cost V 0 bases and J 1 base, with 12 bases left between them. The length of the CDR3 is 15 residues. The germline V gene has CDR1 DFQATT and CDR2 SNEGSKA (reference sequence). The DNA of the CDR3 is TGCAGTGCTAGAGATGGCAGGGGCCCGAACACTGAAGCTTTCTTT. Residues: CSARDGRGPNTEAFF.

The V gene is TRBV6-2 or TRBV6-3, the J gene TRBJ2-5; weak D call: TRBD1 (6 bases). Trimming stripped 2 bases from V and 2 bases from J, with 12 bases between. This CDR3 has 15 residues. Germline CDR1 reads MNHEY; CDR2 reads SVGEGT. This CDR3 is CASSYGGRLQETQYF. The CDR3 coding sequence is TGTGCCAGCAGTTACGGGGGCAGACTACAAGAGACCCAGTACTTC.

This clonotype came up many times. The gene calls are TRBV12-3 or TRBV12-4 and TRBJ2-5, with TRBD1 identical over 10 bases. This CDR3 has 15 amino acids. The trim removed 6 bases at V and 2 bases at J, leaving 6 bases unmatched. CDR3 nucleotide sequence: TGTGCCAGCAGGTCTCGGGACAGGGGTCAAGAGACCCAGTACTTC. Its translation: CASRSRDRGQETQYF.

In its sample, this clonotype was seen many times. As DNA, the CDR3 is TGTGCCAGCAGCTCTTGGACAGCGCATCGAAATTCACCCCTCCACTTT. Translation: CASSSWTAHRNSPLHF. V and J are TRBV7-9 and TRBJ1-6, with D perhaps TRBD1 (6 bases). The CDR3 consists of 16 residues. V was cut by 4 bases and J by 7 bases, with 17 bases left in between. Looked up from germline, CDR1 is SEHNR and CDR2 is FQNEAQ (reference sequence).

A few counts support this clonotype. The chain employs TRBV19 and TRBJ1-1, with a tentative D call TRBD1 (6 bases). CDR1 is LNHDA, CDR2 SQIVND, per germline (reference sequence). CDR3 size: 14 residues. Between the trimmed V and J ends, which lost 8 bases and 3 bases, there was a span of 16 bases. The CDR3 DNA follows: TGTGCCAGTGGGTACCGAGGGGGGGACACTGAAGCTTTCTTT. This codes for CASGYRGGDTEAFF.

This clonotype was seen ten or more times. CDR3 DNA: TGTGCCAGCAGACAGGGGGATAATTCACCCCTCCACTTT. Its protein is CASRQGDNSPLHF. The V gene is TRBV6-5, the J gene TRBJ1-6; 8 nucleotides match TRBD1. This CDR3 has 13 residues. Trimming cost V 6 bases and J 5 bases; bases outside gene matches: 0. Germline loops: CDR1 MNHEY, CDR2 SVGAGI.

The table lists this clonotype with many counts. The J gene is TRBJ1-2, the V gene TRBV20-1; D is uncertain. The V gene's germline CDR1 is DFQATT and CDR2 SNEGSKA (reference sequence). The CDR3 is made up of 14 amino acids. Deletions cut 0 bases from V and 8 bases from J, with 16 bases between. CDR3 nucleotide sequence: TGCAGTGCTAGAGACCTCGCGGGCCCTATCGGCTACACCTTC. It codes for CSARDLAGPIGYTF.

V gene TRBV20-1 combines with J gene TRBJ1-4; D remains unclear. V lost 0 bases, J lost 7 bases, and 9 bases lay in between. In germline, CDR1 is DFQATT, CDR2 SNEGSKA (reference sequence). The CDR3 extends over 13 amino acids. CDR3 loop: CSARDHLIEKLFF. The CDR3 region has the DNA TGCAGTGCTAGAGATCATTTGATTGAAAAACTGTTTTTT.

The rearrangement joins TRBV5-1 to TRBJ2-1, with 10 positions matching TRBD2. CDR1 and CDR2 (germline): SGHRS, YFSETQ. The J segment lost 5 bases and the V segment lost 2 bases, leaving 22 bases of the junction unmatched. CDR3 length: 21 amino acids. CDR3 DNA sequence: TGCGCCAGCAGCTTATTCCAGCTGATAGCGGGGGGATCACTCACCAACAATGAGCAGTTCTTC. Protein product: CASSLFQLIAGGSLTNNEQFF.

In this sample, this clonotype turned up a few times. The chain joins TRBV20-1 to TRBJ2-5; TRBD2 matches at 11 bases. V lost 4 bases to trimming and J lost 5 bases; unmatched junction nucleotides: 3. CDR1 is DFQATT, CDR2 SNEGSKA, per germline (reference sequence). This CDR3 has 13 amino acids. CDR3 DNA sequence: TGCAGTGCTATAGCGGGGGGGACGGAGACCCAGTACTTC. It is translated as CSAIAGGTETQYF.

The chain couples TRBV28 to TRBJ2-3, with D tentatively TRBD2 (6 bases). The CDR3 has 15 amino acids. Germline lookup yields CDR1 MDHEN and CDR2 SYDVKM. Trimming pared 8 bases from V and 7 bases from J, leaving 22 bases between. The CDR3 DNA is TGTGCCAGCGCCTCTAGCGCCCTATCGTCACATACGCAGTATTTT. It encodes CASASSALSSHTQYF.

In this sample, this clonotype turned up many times. The chain couples TRBV6-6 to TRBJ1-4; 9 positions agree with TRBD1. Germline V gene lookup returns CDR1 MNHNY and CDR2 SVGAGI (reference sequence). This CDR3 region has 14 residues. V gave up 4 bases and J gave up 8 bases; unmatched junction bases: 5. The CDR3 DNA follows: TGTGCCAGCAGTTCGGGGACAGGGCGGGAAAAACTGTTTTTT. Encoded protein: CASSSGTGREKLFF.